Here is one T cell receptor (beta chain) with its context. The CDR3 runs 14 residues. The V gene end was trimmed by 3 bases and the J gene end by 6 bases; junction bases not matched to a gene: 6. Germline V gene data show CDR1 as SGHRS and CDR2 as YFSETQ. The data were taken from a study of technical replicates of blood from a few donors. Profiling relied on immunoSEQ multiplex PCR, and the TCRdb table lists in-frame clones only, not all of them. Of tens of thousands of clones listed, over 90% are singletons. Material: T cells isolated from PBMCs. The genes are TRBV5-1 and TRBJ2-1, with 7 nucleotides matching TRBD1. This receptor was obtained from a human donor in good health. CDR3 amino acids: CASSSGTVVNEQFF. CDR3 DNA: TGCGCCAGCAGCTCCGGGACAGTCGTCAATGAGCAGTTCTTC.